These T cell receptor beta chains were read from a single sample in a study of T cells in Graves' hyperthyroidism and ophthalmopathy. TCRdb independently ran MiXCR on the multiplex PCR reads; one entry per CDR3 protein. In the table there are around 580,000 distinct CDR3 sequences, about half of which are singletons. Sequenced input: peripheral blood or thyroid tissue (not recorded which). These receptors came from a woman aged 18 to 35 with Graves' hyperthyroidism. Both conserved end residues are part of each CDR3. The D gene is left open where the match is weak. A clone size is listed for some rows: how often the clone was seen (once, few, many), or a class if it is expanded.

clone_size j_call d_call v_call cdr3_aa cdr3_nt
NA TRBJ1-2 NA TRBV30 CAWNRGPNYGYTF TGTGCCTGGAACCGGGGACCTAACTATGGCTACACCTTC
NA TRBJ1-2 TRBD1 TRBV27 CAKGTGDGYTF TGTGCCAAAGGGACAGGGGATGGCTACACCTTC
NA TRBJ2-3 NA TRBV20-1 CSAMESTDTQYF TGCAGTGCTATGGAAAGCACAGATACGCAGTATTTT
NA TRBJ2-2 TRBD1 TRBV29-1 CRGGTGPSGTGELFF TGCAGGGGTGGGACAGGTCCTTCGGGCACCGGGGAGCTGTTTTTT
once TRBJ1-1 NA TRBV25-1 CTSSPFVRNSIRGAEAFF TGTACCAGCAGCCCCTTCGTTAGGAACTCGATAAGGGGAGCTGAAGCTTTCTTT
many TRBJ2-7 NA TRBV6-2/TRBV6-3 CASSSRDTLYEQYF TGTGCCAGCAGTTCGCGCGACACCCTGTACGAGCAGTACTTC
NA TRBJ2-7 TRBD2 TRBV5-1 CASSTGTSGSRYEQYF TGCGCCAGCAGCACAGGGACTAGCGGTAGTCGGTACGAGCAGTACTTC
NA TRBJ1-2 NA TRBV29-1 CSVEDRGVSYGYTF TGCAGCGTTGAAGATCGGGGGGTGTCCTATGGCTACACCTTC
many TRBJ2-5 NA TRBV19 CASSISNGVFQETQYF TGTGCCAGTAGTATCTCGAATGGGGTATTCCAAGAGACCCAGTACTTC
many TRBJ1-2 NA TRBV10-3 CAISVGFNYGYTF TGTGCCATCAGTGTAGGCTTTAACTATGGCTACACCTTC
NA TRBJ2-5 NA TRBV5-1 CASSGAGGTETQYF TGCGCCAGCAGTGGGGCTGGCGGGACGGAGACCCAGTACTTC
NA TRBJ1-2 NA TRBV2 CASSLRGDTSNYGYTF TGTGCCAGCAGTTTGCGAGGGGACACATCTAACTATGGCTACACCTTC
NA TRBJ1-5 TRBD1 TRBV11-2 CACSLVGTGNQPQHF TGTGCCTGCAGCTTAGTGGGGACAGGGAATCAGCCCCAGCATTTT
NA TRBJ2-7 NA TRBV29-1 CSVEGNHNEQYF TGCAGCGTTGAGGGTAACCACAATGAGCAGTACTTC
many TRBJ2-5 TRBD2 TRBV24-1 CATSAGLAGGAQETQYF TGTGCCACCAGCGCTGGACTAGCGGGAGGGGCGCAAGAGACCCAGTACTTC
once TRBJ1-5 NA TRBV12-5 CASGLGPGRETQHF TGTGCTAGTGGTTTGGGTCCAGGGCGCGAGACCCAGCATTTT
once TRBJ2-6 NA TRBV7-9 CASSGDPGRANVLTF TGTGCCAGCAGCGGAGATCCAGGGCGGGCCAACGTCCTGACTTTC
many TRBJ1-1 NA TRBV15 CATSRYSQAEAFF TGTGCCACCAGCAGATATAGCCAGGCTGAAGCTTTCTTT
NA TRBJ2-5 NA TRBV29-1 CSYLNTGNQETQYF TGCAGTTACCTTAATACAGGGAACCAAGAGACCCAGTACTTC
NA TRBJ1-6 TRBD1 TRBV10-3 CAISASGQTSSYNSPLHF TGTGCCATCAGTGCGTCGGGACAGACGAGCTCCTATAATTCACCCCTCCACTTT
many TRBJ1-2 NA TRBV6-1 CANFNPGLAGYTF TGTGCCAACTTCAACCCTGGGCTTGCTGGCTACACCTTC
NA TRBJ2-3 TRBD2 TRBV5-1 CASSLAKSSGRRTDTQYF TGCGCCAGCAGCTTGGCCAAGTCTAGCGGGAGGAGAACAGATACGCAGTATTTT
many TRBJ1-2 NA TRBV4-3 CASSQSEGEAGGYTF TGCGCCAGCAGCCAGAGCGAGGGGGAGGCAGGGGGCTACACCTTC
many TRBJ2-7 NA TRBV24-1 CATEGEVHEQYF TGTGCCACCGAGGGGGAGGTCCACGAGCAGTACTTC
NA TRBJ1-2 TRBD1 TRBV20-1 CSASEGAETYGYTF TGCAGTGCTAGCGAGGGGGCAGAGACCTATGGCTACACCTTC
NA TRBJ1-4 TRBD1 TRBV7-9 CASSSGTGSVRLVF TGTGCCAGCAGCTCCGGGACAGGGAGTGTGAGACTGGTTTTT
NA TRBJ2-7 NA TRBV4-1 CASSQGKRLVHSYELYF TGCGCCAGCAGCCAGGGGAAAAGACTAGTTCATTCGTACGAGCTGTACTTC
many TRBJ1-5 NA TRBV4-1 CASSQVGVSNQPQHF TGCGCCAGCAGCCAAGTTGGGGTTAGCAATCAGCCCCAGCATTTT
few TRBJ2-7 NA TRBV7-6 CAREASFTYEQYF TGTGCTAGAGAAGCTAGTTTCACCTACGAGCAGTACTTC
few TRBJ2-3 NA TRBV29-1 CSVVNGGTDTQYF TGCAGCGTTGTAAACGGGGGCACAGATACGCAGTATTTT
NA TRBJ1-6 NA TRBV2 CASSGGTYNSPLHF TGTGCCAGCAGTGGAGGGACGTATAATTCACCCCTCCACTTT
many TRBJ1-2 NA TRBV11-2 CASSLGGRRVYGYTF TGTGCCAGCAGCTTAGGTGGGCGGCGCGTCTATGGCTACACCTTC
many TRBJ2-7 NA TRBV24-1 CATSAALGNGRGYEQYF TGTGCCACCAGTGCCGCACTAGGAAACGGAAGAGGCTACGAGCAGTACTTC
many TRBJ2-2 TRBD2 TRBV4-2 CASSQDGLAASTGELFF TGTGCCAGCAGCCAAGATGGACTAGCGGCTTCCACCGGGGAGCTGTTTTTT
NA TRBJ1-3 NA TRBV9 CASSVGGGFDSAGNTIYF TGTGCCAGCAGCGTCGGGGGAGGGTTCGACAGTGCTGGAAACACCATATATTTT
many TRBJ2-7 TRBD2 TRBV24-1 CATSDLWLAGAYEQYF TGTGCCACCAGTGATTTGTGGCTAGCGGGAGCCTACGAGCAGTACTTC
once TRBJ1-5 NA TRBV7-9 CASSETSGSYEHF TGTGCCAGCAGCGAGACTAGCGGGAGTTACGAGCATTTT
many TRBJ2-5 NA TRBV9 CASSVEVISGTQYF TGTGCCAGCAGCGTAGAGGTTATCTCCGGGACCCAGTACTTC
NA TRBJ1-2 TRBD1 TRBV7-2 CASSLPGTGSYTF TGTGCCAGCAGCTTACCCGGGACAGGGAGCTACACCTTC
NA TRBJ1-5 NA TRBV5-4 CASSLISGTEHF TGTGCCAGCAGCTTGATTAGCGGGACCGAGCATTTT
many TRBJ1-4 NA TRBV7-9 CASSLPGQGRNEKLFF TGTGCCAGCAGCTTACCCGGTCAGGGACGTAATGAAAAACTGTTTTTT
few TRBJ2-5 TRBD1 TRBV29-1 CSRRDRPQETQYF TGCAGTCGTCGGGACAGACCCCAAGAGACCCAGTACTTC
many TRBJ1-2 NA TRBV10-3 CAISESERAAFGYTF TGTGCCATCAGTGAGTCGGAACGGGCGGCTTTTGGCTACACCTTC
many TRBJ2-2 TRBD1 TRBV29-1 CSVAQGAELNTGELFF TGCAGCGTAGCACAGGGGGCGGAATTGAACACCGGGGAGCTGTTTTTT
many TRBJ1-1 NA TRBV4-1 CARRAANTEAFF TGCGCCCGGAGGGCGGCTAACACTGAAGCTTTCTTT
NA TRBJ1-3 NA TRBV5-1 CASSLASRGSGDTIYF TGCGCCAGCAGCTTGGCTAGCAGGGGCTCTGGAGACACCATATATTTT
many TRBJ2-7 TRBD2 TRBV11-1 CASSWGTRRDEQYF TGTGCCAGCAGCTGGGGGACTAGACGGGACGAGCAGTACTTC
many TRBJ2-7 NA TRBV7-6 CASSLARVSPGEQYF TGTGCCAGCAGCTTAGCGCGGGTCTCACCCGGCGAGCAGTACTTC
many TRBJ2-7 NA TRBV3-1 CASSQALNEQYF TGTGCCAGCAGCCAAGCCCTAAACGAGCAGTACTTC
NA TRBJ1-4 NA TRBV20-1 CSASGEKLFF TGCAGTGCCTCGGGGGAAAAACTGTTTTTT
NA TRBJ2-3 NA TRBV24-1 CATSDPIPISEGTDTQYF TGTGCCACCAGTGATCCTATCCCGATTAGCGAAGGTACAGATACGCAGTATTTT
NA TRBJ2-6 NA TRBV2 CASREGAGSGANVLTF TGTGCCAGCAGAGAGGGTGCTGGGTCTGGGGCCAACGTCCTGACTTTC
many TRBJ2-7 NA TRBV2 CASSEYRGRYEQYF TGTGCCAGCAGTGAATATAGGGGGAGGTACGAGCAGTACTTC
NA TRBJ2-5 TRBD1 TRBV6-5 CASSGQGAKKKTQYF TGTGCCAGCAGTGGACAGGGGGCGAAGAAAAAGACCCAGTACTTC
many TRBJ1-2 NA TRBV20-1 CSARLDRDNYGYTF TGCAGTGCTAGGTTGGACAGAGATAACTATGGCTACACCTTC
NA TRBJ1-5 NA TRBV19 CASSSSGSASNQPQHF TGTGCCAGTAGTAGCTCCGGGTCGGCCAGCAATCAGCCCCAGCATTTT
NA TRBJ2-7 TRBD1 TRBV25-1 CASSAWDSPSYEQYF TGTGCCAGCAGTGCCTGGGACAGCCCTTCCTACGAGCAGTACTTC
NA TRBJ2-1 TRBD2 TRBV7-2 CASSPGLARGNEQFF TGTGCCAGCAGCCCGGGACTAGCCCGTGGCAATGAGCAGTTCTTC
many TRBJ1-5 NA TRBV19 CASSIPDGYSNQPQHF TGTGCCAGTAGTATCCCGGACGGGTATAGCAATCAGCCCCAGCATTTT